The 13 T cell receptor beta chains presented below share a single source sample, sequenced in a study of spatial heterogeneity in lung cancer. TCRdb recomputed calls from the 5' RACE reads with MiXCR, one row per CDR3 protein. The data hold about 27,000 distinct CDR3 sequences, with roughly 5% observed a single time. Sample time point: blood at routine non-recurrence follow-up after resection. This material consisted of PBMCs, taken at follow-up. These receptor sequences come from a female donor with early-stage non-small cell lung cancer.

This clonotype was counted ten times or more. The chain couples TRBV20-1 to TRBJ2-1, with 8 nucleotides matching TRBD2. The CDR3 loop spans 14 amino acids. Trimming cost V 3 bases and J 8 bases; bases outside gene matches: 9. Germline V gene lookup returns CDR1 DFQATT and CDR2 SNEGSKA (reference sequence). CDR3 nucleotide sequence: TGCAGTGCTAGTGACGGGGGGGCGTTCGATGAGCAGTTCTTC. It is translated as CSASDGGAFDEQFF.

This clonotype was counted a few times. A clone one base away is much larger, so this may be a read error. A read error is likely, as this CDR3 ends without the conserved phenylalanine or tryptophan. As DNA, the CDR3 is TGTGCCAGCAGCTCGGCAGGGTCGGATACGCAGTATTCT. This codes for CASSSAGSDTQYS. This sequence joins TRBV7-3 and TRBJ2-3; TRBD1 might be the D (5 bases). V lost 4 bases to trimming and J lost 6 bases, with 11 bases between them. Germline V CDR1 and CDR2: SGHTA, FQGTGA. The CDR3 consists of 13 residues.

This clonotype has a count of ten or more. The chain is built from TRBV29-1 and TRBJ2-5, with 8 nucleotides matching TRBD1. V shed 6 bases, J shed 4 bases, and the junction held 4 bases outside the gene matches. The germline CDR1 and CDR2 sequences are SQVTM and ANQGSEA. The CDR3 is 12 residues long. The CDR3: CSVGQGGETQYF. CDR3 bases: TGCAGCGTCGGACAGGGTGGAGAGACCCAGTACTTC.

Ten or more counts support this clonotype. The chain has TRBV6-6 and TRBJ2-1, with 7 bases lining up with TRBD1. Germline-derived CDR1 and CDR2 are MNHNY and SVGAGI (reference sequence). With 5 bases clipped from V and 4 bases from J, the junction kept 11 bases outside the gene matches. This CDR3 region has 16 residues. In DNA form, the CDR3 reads TGTGCCAGCAGTGGGGCCCGAGGGGGCACTTACAATGAGCAGTTCTTC. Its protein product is CASSGARGGTYNEQFF.

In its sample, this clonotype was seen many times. The CDR3 bases are TGCGCCAGCAGCCAAGATCCCCAGGGTGGCACCATATATTTT. This sequence encodes CASSQDPQGGTIYF. V is TRBV4-3 and J is TRBJ1-3, with D possibly being TRBD1 (5 bases). The germline V gene has CDR1 LGHNA and CDR2 YSLEER. Trimming took 0 bases from V and 9 from J, leaving 12 bases between them. The CDR3 has 14 amino acids.

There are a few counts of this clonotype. CDR3 in amino acids: CASILTSHLQVEETQYF. The CDR3 coding sequence is TGTGCCAGCATCTTGACCAGCCATCTGCAGGTTGAAGAGACCCAGTACTTC. The genes are TRBV7-8 and TRBJ2-5; no definite D call. V was cut by 7 bases and J by 3 bases, with 24 bases left in between. The germline V gene encodes CDR1 SGHVS and CDR2 FQNEAQ. This CDR3 region has 17 residues. Filled out from reference TRBV7-8 and TRBJ2-5, the complete variable domain reads GAGVSQSPRYKVAKRGQDVALRCDPISGHVSLFWYQQALGQGPEFLTYFQNEAQLDKSGLPSDRFFAERPEGSVSTLKIQRTQQEDSAVYLCASILTSHLQVEETQYFGPGTRLLVL.

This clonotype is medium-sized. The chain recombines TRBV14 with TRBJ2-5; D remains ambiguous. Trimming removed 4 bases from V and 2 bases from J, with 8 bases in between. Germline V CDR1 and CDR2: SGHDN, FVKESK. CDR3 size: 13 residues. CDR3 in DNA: TGTGCCAGCAGCCCGGGCCTACAAGAGACCCAGTACTTC. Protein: CASSPGLQETQYF.

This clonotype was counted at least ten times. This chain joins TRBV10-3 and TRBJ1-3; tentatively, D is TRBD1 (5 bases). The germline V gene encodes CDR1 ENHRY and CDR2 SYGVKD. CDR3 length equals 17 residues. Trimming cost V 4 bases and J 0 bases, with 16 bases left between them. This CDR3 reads CAISVQPQGPSGNTIYF. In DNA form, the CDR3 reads TGTGCCATCAGTGTACAGCCGCAGGGACCCTCTGGAAACACCATATATTTT.

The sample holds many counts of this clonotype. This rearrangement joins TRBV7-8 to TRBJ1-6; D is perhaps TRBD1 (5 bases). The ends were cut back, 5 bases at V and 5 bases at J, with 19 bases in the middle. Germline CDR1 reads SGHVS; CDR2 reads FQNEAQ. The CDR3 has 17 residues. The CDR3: CASSAPDRGGDNSPLHF. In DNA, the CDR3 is TGTGCCAGCAGCGCACCCGACCGGGGCGGCGATAATTCACCCCTCCACTTT. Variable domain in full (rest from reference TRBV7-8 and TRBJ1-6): GAGVSQSPRYKVAKRGQDVALRCDPISGHVSLFWYQQALGQGPEFLTYFQNEAQLDKSGLPSDRFFAERPEGSVSTLKIQRTQQEDSAVYLCASSAPDRGGDNSPLHFGNGTRLTVT.

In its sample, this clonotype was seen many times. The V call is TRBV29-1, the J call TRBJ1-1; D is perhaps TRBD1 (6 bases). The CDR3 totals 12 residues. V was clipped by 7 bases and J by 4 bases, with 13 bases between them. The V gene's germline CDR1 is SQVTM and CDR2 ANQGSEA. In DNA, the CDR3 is TGCAGCGGAGGGGGGCGGAGCACTGAAGCTTTCTTT. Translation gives CSGGGRSTEAFF.

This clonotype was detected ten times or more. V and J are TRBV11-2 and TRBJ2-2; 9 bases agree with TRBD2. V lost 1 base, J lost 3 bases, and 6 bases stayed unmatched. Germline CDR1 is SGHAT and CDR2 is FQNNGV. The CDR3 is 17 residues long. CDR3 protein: CASSLGRLAVHTGELFF. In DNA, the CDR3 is TGTGCCAGCAGCTTAGGTAGACTAGCGGTGCACACCGGGGAGCTGTTTTTT.

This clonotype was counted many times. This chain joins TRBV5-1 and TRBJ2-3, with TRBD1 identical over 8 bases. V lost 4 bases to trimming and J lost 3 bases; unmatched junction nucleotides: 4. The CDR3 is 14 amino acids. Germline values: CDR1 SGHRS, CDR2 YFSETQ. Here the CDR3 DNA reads TGCGCCAGCAGCACGGACAGGGAGACAGATACGCAGTATTTT. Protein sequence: CASSTDRETDTQYF. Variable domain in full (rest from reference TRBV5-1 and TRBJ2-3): KAGVTQTPRYLIKTRGQQVTLSCSPISGHRSVSWYQQTPGQGLQFLFEYFSETQRNKGNFPGRFSGRQFSNSRSEMNVSTLELGDSALYLCASSTDRETDTQYFGPGTRLTVL.

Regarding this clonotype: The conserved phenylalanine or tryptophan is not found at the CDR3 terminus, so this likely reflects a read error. CDR3: CASSQSLGQGNTEAFL. CDR3 nucleotides: TGCGCCAGCAGCCAGAGCCTGGGACAGGGGAACACTGAAGCTTTCCTT. The rearrangement uses TRBV4-3 and TRBJ1-1; 9 nucleotides match TRBD1. Unmatched junction bases numbered 6, after V lost 3 bases and J lost 1 base. The CDR3 is made up of 16 amino acids. From germline, CDR1 is LGHNA and CDR2 YSLEER.